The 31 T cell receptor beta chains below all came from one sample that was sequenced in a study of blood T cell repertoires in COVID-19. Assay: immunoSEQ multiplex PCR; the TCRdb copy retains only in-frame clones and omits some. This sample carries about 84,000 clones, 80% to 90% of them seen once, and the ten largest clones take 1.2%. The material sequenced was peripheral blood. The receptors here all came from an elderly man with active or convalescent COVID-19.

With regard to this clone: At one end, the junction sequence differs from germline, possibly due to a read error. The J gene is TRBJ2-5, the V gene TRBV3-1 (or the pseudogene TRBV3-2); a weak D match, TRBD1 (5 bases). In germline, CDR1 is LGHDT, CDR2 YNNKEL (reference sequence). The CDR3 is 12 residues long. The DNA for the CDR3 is TGTGCCAGCAGCCAAGGCAGGGCGCCAGTAGACTTC. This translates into CASSQGRAPVDF.

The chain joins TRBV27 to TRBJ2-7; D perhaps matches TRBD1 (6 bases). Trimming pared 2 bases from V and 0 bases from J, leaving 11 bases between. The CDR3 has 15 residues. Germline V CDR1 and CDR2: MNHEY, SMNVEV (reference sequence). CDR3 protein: CASSLVGTPSYEQYF. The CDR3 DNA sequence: TGTGCCAGCAGTTTAGTCGGGACACCCTCCTACGAGCAGTACTTC.

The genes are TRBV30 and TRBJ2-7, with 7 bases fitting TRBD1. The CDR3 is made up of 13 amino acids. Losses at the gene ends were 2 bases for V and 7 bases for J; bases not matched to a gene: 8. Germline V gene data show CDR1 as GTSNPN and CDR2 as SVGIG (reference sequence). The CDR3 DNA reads TGTGCCTGGAGTACGCGACAGGGAAGAGAGCAGTACTTC. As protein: CAWSTRQGREQYF.

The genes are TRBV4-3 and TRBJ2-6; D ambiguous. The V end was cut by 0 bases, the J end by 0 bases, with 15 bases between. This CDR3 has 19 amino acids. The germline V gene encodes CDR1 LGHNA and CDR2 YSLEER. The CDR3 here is CASSQDRLRLYSGANVLTF. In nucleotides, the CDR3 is TGCGCCAGCAGCCAAGATCGTTTGAGGCTCTACTCTGGGGCCAACGTCCTGACTTTC.

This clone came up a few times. Written as DNA, the CDR3 is TGTGCCATCAGTGTTGGGCGGAGGGGTACTGAAGCTTTCTTT. Amino acids: CAISVGRRGTEAFF. J is TRBJ1-1 and V is TRBV10-3; the D gene is possibly TRBD1 (5 bases). The V end was cut by 4 bases, the J end by 5 bases, with 14 bases between. Germline V CDR1 and CDR2: ENHRY, SYGVKD. The CDR3 spans 14 residues.

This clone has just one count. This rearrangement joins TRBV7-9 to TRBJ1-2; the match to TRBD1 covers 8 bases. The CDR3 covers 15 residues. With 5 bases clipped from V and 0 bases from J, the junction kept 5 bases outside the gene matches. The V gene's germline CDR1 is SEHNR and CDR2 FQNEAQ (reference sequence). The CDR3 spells CASSLTGAANYGYTF. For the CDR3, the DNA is TGTGCCAGCAGCCTGACAGGGGCAGCTAACTATGGCTACACCTTC.

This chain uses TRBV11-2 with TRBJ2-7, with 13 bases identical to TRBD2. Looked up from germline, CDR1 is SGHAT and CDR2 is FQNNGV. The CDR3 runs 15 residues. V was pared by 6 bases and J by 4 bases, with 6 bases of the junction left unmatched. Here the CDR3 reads CASSRTSGSMYEQYF. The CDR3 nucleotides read TGTGCCAGCAGTCGGACTAGCGGGAGTATGTACGAGCAGTACTTC.

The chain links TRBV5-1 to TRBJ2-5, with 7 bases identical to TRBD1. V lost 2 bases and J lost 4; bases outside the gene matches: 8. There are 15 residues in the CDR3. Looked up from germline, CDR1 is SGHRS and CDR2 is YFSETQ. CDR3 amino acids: CASSFSTGAGETQYF. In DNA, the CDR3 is TGCGCCAGCAGCTTTTCAACAGGGGCCGGAGAGACCCAGTACTTC.

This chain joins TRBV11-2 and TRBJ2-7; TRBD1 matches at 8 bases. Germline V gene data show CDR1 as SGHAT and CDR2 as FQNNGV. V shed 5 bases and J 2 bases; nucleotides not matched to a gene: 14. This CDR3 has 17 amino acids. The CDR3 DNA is TGTGCCAGCAGCACGCCGCCCGGACAGGGCCATGCCTACGAGCAGTACTTC. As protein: CASSTPPGQGHAYEQYF.

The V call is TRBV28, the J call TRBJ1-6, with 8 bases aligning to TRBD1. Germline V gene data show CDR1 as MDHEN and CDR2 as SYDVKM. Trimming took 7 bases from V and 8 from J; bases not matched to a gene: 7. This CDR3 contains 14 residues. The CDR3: CASTPGQEHSPLHF. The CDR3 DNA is TGTGCCAGCACCCCGGGACAGGAACATTCACCCCTCCACTTT.

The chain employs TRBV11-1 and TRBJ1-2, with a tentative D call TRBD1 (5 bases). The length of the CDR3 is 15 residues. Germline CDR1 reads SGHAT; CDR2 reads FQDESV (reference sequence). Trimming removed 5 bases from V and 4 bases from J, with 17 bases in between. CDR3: CASSRGGDVSYGYTF. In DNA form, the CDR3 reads TGTGCCAGCAGCCGAGGAGGGGATGTCAGCTATGGCTACACCTTC.

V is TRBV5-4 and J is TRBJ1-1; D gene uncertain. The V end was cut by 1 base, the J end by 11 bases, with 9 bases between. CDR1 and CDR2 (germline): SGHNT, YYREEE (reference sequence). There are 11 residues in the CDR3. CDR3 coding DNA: TGTGCCAGCAGCTTGAGCGGCCAGGCTTTCTTT. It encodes CASSLSGQAFF.

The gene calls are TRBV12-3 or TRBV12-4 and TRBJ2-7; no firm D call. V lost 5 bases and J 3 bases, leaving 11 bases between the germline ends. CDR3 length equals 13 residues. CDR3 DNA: TGTGCCAGCAGTCTCCAGATTGACTACGAGCAGTACTTC. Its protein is CASSLQIDYEQYF.

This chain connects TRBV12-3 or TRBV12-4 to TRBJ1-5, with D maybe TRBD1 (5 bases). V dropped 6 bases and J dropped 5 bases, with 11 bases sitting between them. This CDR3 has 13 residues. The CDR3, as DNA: TGTGCCAGCAGAACAGGTTTCGATCAGCCCCAGCATTTT. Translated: CASRTGFDQPQHF.

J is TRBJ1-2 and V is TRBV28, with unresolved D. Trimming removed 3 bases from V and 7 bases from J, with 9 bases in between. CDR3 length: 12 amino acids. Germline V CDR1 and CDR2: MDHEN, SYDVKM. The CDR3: CASSLGAPGYTF. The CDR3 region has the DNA TGTGCCAGCAGTTTGGGCGCACCTGGCTACACCTTC.

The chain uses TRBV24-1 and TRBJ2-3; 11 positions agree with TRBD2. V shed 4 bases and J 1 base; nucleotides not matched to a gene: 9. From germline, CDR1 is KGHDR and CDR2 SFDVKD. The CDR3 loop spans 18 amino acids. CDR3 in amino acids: CATSEPTSGRGGTDTQYF. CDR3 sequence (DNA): TGTGCCACCAGTGAGCCTACTAGCGGGAGAGGGGGCACAGATACGCAGTATTTT.

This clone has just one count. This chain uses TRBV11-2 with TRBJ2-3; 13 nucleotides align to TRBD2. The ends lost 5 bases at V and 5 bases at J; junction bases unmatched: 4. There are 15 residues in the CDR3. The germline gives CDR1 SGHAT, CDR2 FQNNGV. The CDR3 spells CASSGGLAGVDTQYF. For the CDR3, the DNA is TGTGCCAGCAGCGGCGGACTAGCGGGAGTAGATACGCAGTATTTT.

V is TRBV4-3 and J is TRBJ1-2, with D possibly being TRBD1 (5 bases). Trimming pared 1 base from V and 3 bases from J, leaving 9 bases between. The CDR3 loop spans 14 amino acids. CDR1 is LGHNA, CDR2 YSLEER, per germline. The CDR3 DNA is TGCGCCAGCAGCCAAGGGGTGACAGACTATGGCTACACCTTC. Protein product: CASSQGVTDYGYTF.

As DNA, the CDR3 is TGTGCCAGTAGTAATACAGGAACCGGCTACGAGCAGTACTTC. It is translated as CASSNTGTGYEQYF. The chain is built from TRBV19 and TRBJ2-7; perhaps TRBD1 as D (5 bases). The CDR3 extends over 14 amino acids. Trimming left V 4 bases short and J 3 bases short, with 13 bases between. The V gene's germline CDR1 is LNHDA and CDR2 SQIVND (reference sequence).

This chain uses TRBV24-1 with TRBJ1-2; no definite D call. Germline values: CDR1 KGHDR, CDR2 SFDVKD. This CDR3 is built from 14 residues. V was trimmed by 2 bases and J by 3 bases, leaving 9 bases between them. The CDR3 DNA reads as TGTGCCACCAGTGATTCGACGGAGGACTATGGCTACACCTTC. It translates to CATSDSTEDYGYTF.

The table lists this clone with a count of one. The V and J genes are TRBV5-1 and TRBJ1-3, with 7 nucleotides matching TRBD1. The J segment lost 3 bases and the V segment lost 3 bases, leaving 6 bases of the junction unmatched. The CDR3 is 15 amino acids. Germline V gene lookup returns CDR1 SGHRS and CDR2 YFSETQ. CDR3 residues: CASSSTGSDGNTIYF. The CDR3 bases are TGCGCCAGCAGCTCGACAGGGTCGGATGGAAACACCATATATTTT.

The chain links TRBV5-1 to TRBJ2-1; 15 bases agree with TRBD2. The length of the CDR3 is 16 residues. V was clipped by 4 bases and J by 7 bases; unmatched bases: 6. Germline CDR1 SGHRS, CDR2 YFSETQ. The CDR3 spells CASSQGLAGGGNEQFF. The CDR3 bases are TGCGCCAGCAGCCAGGGACTAGCGGGGGGAGGAAATGAGCAGTTCTTC.

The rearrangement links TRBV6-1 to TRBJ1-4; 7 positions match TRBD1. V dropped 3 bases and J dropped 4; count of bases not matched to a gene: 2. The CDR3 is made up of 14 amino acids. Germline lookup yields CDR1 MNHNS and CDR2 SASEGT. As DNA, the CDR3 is TGTGCCAGCAGTGAGGGGACAGATAATGAAAAACTGTTTTTT. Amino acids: CASSEGTDNEKLFF.

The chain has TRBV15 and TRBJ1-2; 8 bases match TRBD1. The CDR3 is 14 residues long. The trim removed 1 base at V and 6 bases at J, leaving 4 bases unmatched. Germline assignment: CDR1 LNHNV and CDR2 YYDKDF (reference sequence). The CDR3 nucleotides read TGTGCCACCAGCAGAGGGGGACAGGAGCATGGCTACACCTTC. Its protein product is CATSRGGQEHGYTF.

CDR3 sequence (DNA): TGTGCCAGCAGGACCGGGGCTGGGATGGGGAGGACTGAAGCTTTCTTT. This gives the protein CASRTGAGMGRTEAFF. The chain recombines TRBV7-2 with TRBJ1-1, with D possibly TRBD1 on 5 matching bases. In germline, CDR1 is SGHTA, CDR2 FQGNSA. Trimming pared 6 bases from V and 5 bases from J, leaving 22 bases between. There are 16 residues in the CDR3.

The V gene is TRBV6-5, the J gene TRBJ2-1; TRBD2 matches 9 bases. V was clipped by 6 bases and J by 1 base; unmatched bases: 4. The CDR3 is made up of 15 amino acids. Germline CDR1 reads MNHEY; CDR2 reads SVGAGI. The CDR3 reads CASRRGLASYNEQFF. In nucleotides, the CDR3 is TGTGCCAGCAGGAGGGGACTAGCTTCCTACAATGAGCAGTTCTTC.

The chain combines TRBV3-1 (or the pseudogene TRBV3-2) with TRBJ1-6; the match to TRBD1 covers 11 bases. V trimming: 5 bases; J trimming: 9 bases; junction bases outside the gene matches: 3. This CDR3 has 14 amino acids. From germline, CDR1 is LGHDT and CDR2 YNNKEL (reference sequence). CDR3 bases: TGTGCCAGCAGCTTCGGACAGGGGGCTTCACCCCTCCACTTT. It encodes CASSFGQGASPLHF.

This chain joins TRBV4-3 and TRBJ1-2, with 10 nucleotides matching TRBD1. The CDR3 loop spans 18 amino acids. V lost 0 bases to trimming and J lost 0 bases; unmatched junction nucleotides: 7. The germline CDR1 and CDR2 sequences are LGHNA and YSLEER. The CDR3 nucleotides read TGCGCCAGCAGCCAAGATTGGGACAGGGGTTCAGCTAACTATGGCTACACCTTC. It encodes CASSQDWDRGSANYGYTF.

CDR3 in DNA: TGTGCCAGCAGTGAATCTGAGGGCAGCAATCAGCCCCAGCATTTT. Encoded protein: CASSESEGSNQPQHF. The V and J genes are TRBV25-1 and TRBJ1-5; D ambiguous. This CDR3 is built from 15 residues. Germline CDR1 reads MGHDK; CDR2 reads SYGVNS. V was shortened by 1 base and J by 1 base, with 8 bases between the two germline ends.

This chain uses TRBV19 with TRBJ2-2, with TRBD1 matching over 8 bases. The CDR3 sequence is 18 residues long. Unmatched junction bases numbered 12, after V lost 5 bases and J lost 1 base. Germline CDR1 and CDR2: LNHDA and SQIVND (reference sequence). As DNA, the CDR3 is TGTGCCAGTAGTTCACGAGGACAGGGTGTTCGGAACACCGGGGAGCTGTTTTTT. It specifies CASSSRGQGVRNTGELFF.

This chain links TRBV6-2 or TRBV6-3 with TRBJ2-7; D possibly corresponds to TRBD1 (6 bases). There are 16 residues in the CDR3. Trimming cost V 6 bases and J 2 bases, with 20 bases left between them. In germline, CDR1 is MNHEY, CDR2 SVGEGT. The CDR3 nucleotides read TGTGCCAGCAGCCAAGTACAGGGATCTGCCCCCTACGAGCAGTACTTC. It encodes CASSQVQGSAPYEQYF.